Each of the 20 T cell receptor beta chains below was sequenced from the same sample in a study of OX40 agonist ivuxolimab in advanced cancers. Method: immunoSEQ multiplex PCR; TCRdb's copy keeps in-frame clones and lacks some. The sample contains about 41,000 clones, about 90% of which appear only once. The source material was CD4+ or CD8+ T cells sorted from blood, sampled in a trial of the OX40 agonist ivuxolimab. The source is an adult with an advanced solid tumor such as melanoma, head and neck, liver or kidney cancer.

This clone was seen a single time. V gene TRBV27 combines with J gene TRBJ2-3; the D call may be TRBD1 or TRBD2 (5 bases each). Trimming shortened V by 5 bases and J by 5 bases, and 20 bases separated the two germline ends. The germline V gene encodes CDR1 MNHEY and CDR2 SMNVEV (reference sequence). This CDR3 contains 16 residues. This chain's CDR3 is CASSRGFTLSLDTQYF. As DNA, the CDR3 is TGTGCCAGCAGTCGGGGCTTTACCCTCTCCTTAGATACGCAGTATTTT.

The CDR3 DNA reads TGTGCCAGCAGCTCTAGTAACTCTGGGGCCAACGTCCTGACTTTC. This translates into CASSSSNSGANVLTF. The rearrangement joins TRBV7-2 to TRBJ2-6; D not resolved. CDR1 is SGHTA and CDR2 is FQGNSA in the germline V gene. V shed 4 bases and J shed 0 bases, with 7 bases lying between them. The CDR3 length is 15 residues.

This clone appeared a few times. The genes are TRBV2 and TRBJ1-1, with TRBD1 as a possible D gene (6 bases). Trimming took off 6 bases at V and 1 base at J, with 12 bases between the two ends. From germline, CDR1 is SNHLY and CDR2 FYNNEI. The CDR3 consists of 14 residues. The CDR3 DNA sequence: TGTGCCAGCAGGCCGGGACAAACGAACACTGAAGCTTTCTTT. Residues: CASRPGQTNTEAFF.

V usage is TRBV27 and J usage is TRBJ2-6; the D gene is possibly TRBD1 (7 bases). Germline V lookup: CDR1 MNHEY, CDR2 SMNVEV (reference sequence). V was cut by 6 bases and J by 0 bases, with 21 bases left in between. The CDR3 runs 19 residues. The CDR3 nucleotides are TGTGCCAGCAGCCCTCGAGGGGCAGGGGGGATCTCTGGGGCCAACGTCCTGACTTTC. It is translated as CASSPRGAGGISGANVLTF.

The CDR3 region has the DNA TGCGCCAGCAGCCAGAGAACAGGGGGGGCGCGGGGGGGTGGCAATGAGCAGTTCTTC. It is translated as CASSQRTGGARGGGNEQFF. J is TRBJ2-1 and V is TRBV4-1, with D possibly matching TRBD2 (9 bases). V lost 3 bases to trimming and J lost 6 bases, with 27 bases between them. Per the germline V gene, CDR1 is MGHRA and CDR2 is YSYEKL. The CDR3 is 19 amino acids.

V is TRBV5-1 and J is TRBJ2-2, with 10 bases aligning to TRBD1. V lost 0 bases to trimming and J lost 6 bases; unmatched junction nucleotides: 11. Germline V gene data show CDR1 as SGHRS and CDR2 as YFSETQ. CDR3 length equals 18 residues. The CDR3 nucleotides are TGCGCCAGCAGCTTGGCGGGACAGGGGTCTCATGGGGCCGGGGAGCTGTTTTTT. Protein: CASSLAGQGSHGAGELFF.

This chain links TRBV5-1 with TRBJ1-1; 7 nucleotides line up with TRBD1. The germline CDR1 and CDR2 sequences are SGHRS and YFSETQ. V lost 0 bases and J lost 1; bases outside the gene matches: 0. The CDR3 spans 14 residues. CDR3 nucleotides: TGCGCCAGCAGCTTGGACAGGGGGAACACTGAAGCTTTCTTT. Protein: CASSLDRGNTEAFF. Full variable domain (outside the CDR3, taken from reference TRBV5-1 and TRBJ1-1): KAGVTQTPRYLIKTRGQQVTLSCSPISGHRSVSWYQQTPGQGLQFLFEYFSETQRNKGNFPGRFSGRQFSNSRSEMNVSTLELGDSALYLCASSLDRGNTEAFFGQGTRLTVV.

The gene calls are TRBV7-8 and TRBJ2-3, with D possibly matching TRBD1 (5 bases). In germline, CDR1 is SGHVS, CDR2 FQNEAQ. CDR3 length: 18 residues. Deletions cut 2 bases from V and 8 bases from J, with 26 bases between. DNA of the CDR3: TGTGCCAGCAGCTTATCATGGACACCCTCTTTAAGCCGGTCTACGCAGTATTTT. Translated, it gives CASSLSWTPSLSRSTQYF.

V usage is TRBV5-4 and J usage is TRBJ1-4, with 11 bases that match TRBD1. The ends lost 2 bases at V and 6 bases at J; junction bases unmatched: 6. This CDR3 comprises 16 residues. CDR1 SGHNT and CDR2 YYREEE come from the germline V gene (reference sequence). DNA of the CDR3: TGTGCCAGCAGCTTCAAGGGGACAGGGGGTTATGAAAAACTGTTTTTT. It specifies CASSFKGTGGYEKLFF.

V is TRBV9 and J is TRBJ1-3; D unresolved. Germline CDR1 is SGDLS and CDR2 is YYNGEE. This CDR3 has 17 residues. Trimming removed 0 bases from V and 0 bases from J, with 13 bases in between. The CDR3 protein is CASSVEGERFSGNTIYF. CDR3 DNA sequence: TGTGCCAGCAGCGTAGAGGGCGAGCGGTTCTCTGGAAACACCATATATTTT. The complete variable domain, with remaining parts taken from reference TRBV9 and TRBJ1-3, reads DSGVTQTPKHLITATGQRVTLRCSPRSGDLSVYWYQQSLDQGLQFLIQYYNGEERAKGNILERFSAQQFPDLHSELNLSSLELGDSALYFCASSVEGERFSGNTIYFGEGSWLTVV.

The gene calls are TRBV11-2 and TRBJ2-5, with 7 bases aligning to TRBD1. The V gene end was trimmed by 4 bases and the J gene end by 2 bases; junction bases not matched to a gene: 4. The CDR3 extends over 14 amino acids. Germline CDR1 and CDR2: SGHAT and FQNNGV. CDR3 coding DNA: TGTGCCAGCAGCTGGCTGGGACAGCAAGAGACCCAGTACTTC. Residues: CASSWLGQQETQYF.

V is TRBV27 and J is TRBJ2-3; D not certain. CDR3 length: 15 amino acids. The ends were cut back, 5 bases at V and 1 base at J, with 13 bases in the middle. Germline V gene sequence: CDR1 MNHEY, CDR2 SMNVEV (reference sequence). The CDR3 reads CASSRGVVGTDTQYF. The CDR3 region has the DNA TGTGCCAGCAGTCGAGGCGTGGTGGGCACAGATACGCAGTATTTT.

J is TRBJ1-1 and V is TRBV6-1; D is possibly TRBD1 (6 bases). The CDR3 runs to 13 residues. The germline V gene has CDR1 MNHNS and CDR2 SASEGT. Deletions cut 6 bases from V and 4 bases from J, with 12 bases between. CDR3 in DNA: TGTGCCAGCAGAAGAGGACAGCCCACTGAAGCTTTCTTT. It yields the protein CASRRGQPTEAFF.

This chain uses TRBV9 with TRBJ2-2; the D gene could be TRBD1 or TRBD2 (5 bases each). V was clipped by 4 bases and J by 6 bases, with 19 bases between them. CDR1 and CDR2 (germline): SGDLS, YYNGEE. The CDR3 is made up of 16 amino acids. The CDR3 reads CASSLSGLQAAGELFF. The CDR3 region has the DNA TGTGCCAGCAGCTTGTCGGGGCTCCAAGCGGCCGGGGAGCTGTTTTTT.

The chain recombines TRBV4-1 with TRBJ1-2; tentatively, D is TRBD1 (6 bases). The CDR3 runs 14 residues. Between the trimmed V and J ends, which lost 0 bases and 5 bases, there was a span of 10 bases. Germline V gene lookup returns CDR1 MGHRA and CDR2 YSYEKL. CDR3 DNA sequence: TGCGCCAGCAGCCAAGAGGGGGGGCCATATGGCTACACCTTC. It codes for CASSQEGGPYGYTF.

The V gene is TRBV9, the J gene TRBJ2-1; 10 bases match TRBD1. The CDR3 is made up of 16 amino acids. The V segment lost 3 bases and the J segment 5 bases; nucleotides outside the gene matches: 8. Germline V gene data show CDR1 as SGDLS and CDR2 as YYNGEE. CDR3 amino acids: CASSDETGTGDNEQFF. The CDR3 region has the DNA TGTGCCAGCAGCGACGAGACCGGGACAGGGGACAATGAGCAGTTCTTC.

This chain uses TRBV6-5 with TRBJ1-1; 7 bases agree with TRBD1. The V and J ends lost 5 bases and 5 bases, in that order; junction bases with no gene match: 8. The CDR3 runs to 14 residues. In germline, CDR1 is MNHEY, CDR2 SVGAGI. CDR3 residues: CASSRGGFRTEAFF. CDR3 DNA: TGTGCCAGCAGTCGAGGGGGCTTCCGAACTGAAGCTTTCTTT.

The chain employs TRBV25-1 and TRBJ1-2; 8 positions agree with TRBD1. The CDR3 consists of 13 residues. The V segment lost 6 bases and the J segment 7 bases; nucleotides outside the gene matches: 7. Germline CDR1 MGHDK, CDR2 SYGVNS. CDR3 sequence: CASRGQGISGYTF. As DNA, the CDR3 is TGTGCCAGCAGAGGACAGGGAATAAGTGGCTACACCTTC.

The J gene is TRBJ2-3, the V gene TRBV7-2; no clear D. V was cut by 1 base and J by 5 bases, with 4 bases left in between. The CDR3 extends over 12 amino acids. The germline V gene has CDR1 SGHTA and CDR2 FQGNSA. Here the CDR3 reads CASSLVVDTQYF. The CDR3 DNA reads TGTGCCAGCAGCTTAGTGGTAGATACGCAGTATTTT.

The chain couples TRBV4-2 to TRBJ2-2, with D perhaps matching TRBD2 (6 bases). Trimming shortened V by 0 bases and J by 0 bases, and 8 bases separated the two germline ends. The CDR3 covers 16 residues. Germline CDR1 LGHNA, CDR2 YNFKEQ. CDR3 bases: TGTGCCAGCAGCCAAGAGATAGCGGCGAACACCGGGGAGCTGTTTTTT. It is translated as CASSQEIAANTGELFF.